In this sample, the clone carrying this T cell receptor beta chain turned up a few times. What it recognizes is unknown. Use of 60 Vbeta and 13 Jbeta primers characterized the PCR. Authors' processing steps: A follow-up analysis tallied 86 million or so unique TCR beta chains, roughly 11 million shared. The repertoire was sequenced with immunoSEQ multiplex PCR; TCRdb's copy has only in-frame clones and lacks some. V, J and clone size are taken as reported in that table, and D and trimming were inferred from the DNA itself. In the table there are approximately 110,000 clones, approximately 73% of which are singletons. The sample is drawn from a study of cytomegalovirus exposure and HLA in healthy donors. General study results and limits: Presence/absence analyses assumed roughly uniform sequencing depth across donors, which may not hold. A later analysis found common viral pathogens apparently linked to several of the most significant clusters. Segments of the TCR beta V type were, in most cases, productive about 87% or about 30% of the time in an earlier analysis.

The sample consisted of PBMCs. This sequence was found in a man aged 35-49 years in good health and CMV-seronegative.

CDR3 sequence (DNA): TGTGCCAGCAGTTCTAGCGGGGCCTACGAGCAGTACTTC. Encoded protein: CASSSSGAYEQYF. The J gene is TRBJ2-7, the V gene TRBV25-1; 9 nucleotides align to TRBD2. Germline V gives CDR1 MGHDK, CDR2 SYGVNS. CDR3 length equals 13 residues. After removal of 5 bases from V and 2 bases from J, the junction contained 1 base not matched to a gene.